Each of the 14 T cell receptor beta chains below was sequenced from the same sample in a study of shared T cell receptors in the human thymus. TCRdb's table, derived via immunoSEQ multiplex PCR, lists solely in-frame clones and lacks some. The table lists around 730,000 clones, 75% to 90% of them singletons, with 0.008% to 0.011% in the top ten. The same sample was also studied in work on human thymus T cells.

Sequenced: thymocytes. The receptors originated from a girl under three years old with a congenital heart defect.

The chain combines TRBV25-1 with TRBJ1-4; D gene unclear. The CDR3 runs 15 residues. CDR1 is MGHDK, CDR2 SYGVNS, per germline. Deletions cut 1 base from V and 11 bases from J, with 17 bases between. CDR3 residues: CASSELTGTMRKLFF. The CDR3 DNA reads as TGTGCCAGCAGTGAATTGACGGGAACTATGAGGAAACTGTTTTTT. Drawing the rest from reference TRBV25-1 and TRBJ1-4, the complete variable domain is EADIYQTPRYLVIGTGKKITLECSQTMGHDKMYWYQQDPGMELHLIHYSYGVNSTEKGDLSSESTVSRIRTEHFPLTLESARPSHTSQYLCASSELTGTMRKLFFGSGTQLSVL.

This clone was recorded once. The CDR3 DNA reads TGTGCCAGCTCAGGGCAGGGCCCCGAAAAACTGTTTTTT. Translating gives CASSGQGPEKLFF. This sequence joins TRBV9 and TRBJ1-4, with a possible D match to TRBD1 (5 bases). Looked up from germline, CDR1 is SGDLS and CDR2 is YYNGEE. The CDR3 totals 13 residues. The germline V and J ends were trimmed by 7 bases and 8 bases, with 15 bases remaining between them. Looking up the rest from reference TRBV9 and TRBJ1-4 gives the full variable domain: DSGVTQTPKHLITATGQRVTLRCSPRSGDLSVYWYQQSLDQGLQFLIQYYNGEERAKGNILERFSAQQFPDLHSELNLSSLELGDSALYFCASSGQGPEKLFFGSGTQLSVL.

The gene calls are TRBV7-2 and TRBJ2-5; 11 bases fit TRBD2. The CDR3 spans 20 residues. The germline V gene encodes CDR1 SGHTA and CDR2 FQGNSA. The ends lost 0 bases at V and 2 bases at J; junction bases unmatched: 14. This CDR3 is CASSLATSGEPSYNQETQYF. The DNA for the CDR3 is TGTGCCAGCAGCTTAGCGACTAGCGGGGAACCATCATATAATCAAGAGACCCAGTACTTC.

The J gene is TRBJ2-2, the V gene TRBV6-4, with 7 nucleotides matching TRBD1. CDR1 and CDR2 from the germline V gene are MRHNA and SNTAGT. Germline trimming cut 9 bases from V and 5 bases from J; bases unmatched to any gene: 12. This CDR3 is built from 15 residues. The DNA of the CDR3 is TGTGCCAGGTCACGTAGACAGGGAGTGACCGGGGAGCTGTTTTTT. This codes for CARSRRQGVTGELFF.

The V and J genes are TRBV27 and TRBJ1-6; D unclear. Deletions cut 6 bases from V and 1 base from J, with 13 bases between. There are 16 residues in the CDR3. Germline assignment: CDR1 MNHEY and CDR2 SMNVEV (reference sequence). This CDR3 is CASRPLGGSYNSPLHF. CDR3 bases: TGTGCCAGCAGGCCCCTGGGCGGGTCCTATAATTCACCCCTCCACTTT.

This clone was found a few times. CDR3 in amino acids: CASSLHSAQGVRYGYTF. CDR3 DNA: TGTGCCAGCAGTTTACACTCAGCCCAGGGGGTAAGGTATGGCTACACCTTC. The V and J genes are TRBV27 and TRBJ1-2, with TRBD1 identical over 7 bases. V shed 2 bases and J 5 bases; nucleotides not matched to a gene: 14. The germline CDR1 and CDR2 sequences are MNHEY and SMNVEV (reference sequence). The CDR3 is 17 amino acids.

V gene TRBV28 combines with J gene TRBJ1-5, with TRBD1 matching over 7 bases. This CDR3 is 15 amino acids long. In germline, CDR1 is MDHEN, CDR2 SYDVKM. J was trimmed by 0 bases and V by 3 bases; bases with no gene match: 2. Written as DNA, the CDR3 is TGTGCCAGCAGTTTTGCAGGGGGTAGCAATCAGCCCCAGCATTTT. The encoded protein is CASSFAGGSNQPQHF.

The chain links TRBV10-1 to TRBJ1-1; D unresolved. The CDR3 length is 13 residues. Deletions cut 4 bases from V and 5 bases from J, with 11 bases between. Germline V CDR1 and CDR2: WNHNN, SYGVQD (reference sequence). The CDR3: CASSAGGWTEAFF. The CDR3 nucleotides read TGCGCCAGCAGTGCAGGAGGTTGGACTGAAGCTTTCTTT.

This clone has only a few counts. The V call is TRBV29-1, the J call TRBJ1-2; the match to TRBD1 covers 7 bases. This CDR3 has 16 residues. CDR1 SQVTM and CDR2 ANQGSEA come from the germline V gene. With V trimmed by 4 bases and J by 5 bases, 16 bases remained unmatched. CDR3 in amino acids: CSVATIGTATYYGYTF. In DNA form, the CDR3 reads TGCAGCGTTGCGACGATCGGGACAGCCACATATTATGGCTACACCTTC.

This chain joins TRBV6-5 and TRBJ1-1; perhaps TRBD1 as D (5 bases). The CDR3 runs to 11 residues. Trimming stripped 6 bases from V and 8 bases from J, with 10 bases between. The V gene's germline CDR1 is MNHEY and CDR2 SVGAGI. Here the CDR3 reads CASSPNREAFF. CDR3 nucleotide sequence: TGTGCCAGCAGCCCTAACAGGGAAGCTTTCTTT.

A single count supports this clone. V is TRBV7-6 and J is TRBJ2-2; D unresolved. This CDR3 is 16 amino acids long. The V end was cut by 1 base, the J end by 6 bases, with 15 bases between. The germline gives CDR1 SGHVS, CDR2 FNYEAQ. The chain's CDR3 is CASSLVALKLAGELFF. In DNA form, the CDR3 reads TGTGCCAGCAGCTTAGTTGCGCTCAAGTTGGCCGGGGAGCTGTTTTTT.

The chain couples TRBV6-5 to TRBJ1-2; TRBD1 might be the D (5 bases). Trimming pared 9 bases from V and 8 bases from J, leaving 19 bases between. This CDR3 is built from 13 residues. The germline CDR1 and CDR2 sequences are MNHEY and SVGAGI. The CDR3 here is CASYSRDSRGYTF. The CDR3 nucleotides read TGTGCCAGTTACTCCCGGGACTCAAGGGGCTACACCTTC.

The rearrangement uses TRBV10-3 and TRBJ1-2, with 10 bases aligning to TRBD1. This CDR3 contains 19 residues. The J segment lost 8 bases and the V segment lost 8 bases, leaving 26 bases of the junction unmatched. The V gene's germline CDR1 is ENHRY and CDR2 SYGVKD. The CDR3 nucleotides are TGTGCCATCCATTGGGGTTTTCGGGACAGGGGCCTTCCTATGAGCGGCTACACCTTC. Protein: CAIHWGFRDRGLPMSGYTF.

V is TRBV27 and J is TRBJ2-3, with unresolved D. The ends were cut back, 5 bases at V and 1 base at J, with 4 bases in the middle. CDR1 is MNHEY, CDR2 SMNVEV, per germline (reference sequence). The CDR3 runs 12 residues. The CDR3: CASSPGTDTQYF. As DNA, the CDR3 is TGTGCCAGCAGTCCGGGCACAGATACGCAGTATTTT.